The 18 T cell receptor beta chains below were found in one sample sequenced in a study of blood T cell repertoires in COVID-19. TCRdb's table, derived via immunoSEQ multiplex PCR, lists solely in-frame clones and lacks some. Of over 150,000 clones listed, roughly 83% are singletons. Sequencing was done on a sample of peripheral blood. The receptors originated from a woman aged 55 to 70 with acute or convalescent COVID-19.

The chain links TRBV2 to TRBJ1-2, with D possibly being TRBD1 (5 bases). CDR3 size: 12 residues. CDR1 is SNHLY, CDR2 FYNNEI, per germline. Trimming pared 4 bases from V and 4 bases from J, leaving 7 bases between. The CDR3 sequence: CASSGQGYGYTF. Here the CDR3 DNA reads TGTGCCAGCAGTGGCCAGGGCTATGGCTACACCTTC.

The chain has TRBV10-3 and TRBJ1-4, with a tentative D call TRBD1 (6 bases). V was trimmed by 0 bases and J by 5 bases, leaving 10 bases between them. The CDR3 is made up of 15 amino acids. The germline V gene encodes CDR1 ENHRY and CDR2 SYGVKD. CDR3 in amino acids: CAISESWTANEKLFF. CDR3 sequence (DNA): TGTGCCATCAGTGAGTCTTGGACAGCAAATGAAAAACTGTTTTTT.

This chain uses TRBV18 with TRBJ1-3; no clear D gene. The CDR3 has 14 residues. Trimming pared 3 bases from V and 3 bases from J, leaving 9 bases between. Germline CDR1 is KGHSH and CDR2 is LQKENI. CDR3 DNA sequence: TGTGCCAGCTCACCGGTGCCAGGTGGAAACACCATATATTTT. This encodes CASSPVPGGNTIYF.

The J gene is TRBJ2-1, the V gene TRBV3-1 (or the pseudogene TRBV3-2), with TRBD1 matching 7 bases. Germline V gives CDR1 LGHDT, CDR2 YNNKEL (reference sequence). V was pared by 1 base and J by 6 bases, with 6 bases of the junction left unmatched. The CDR3 totals 15 residues. The CDR3 DNA sequence: TGTGCCAGCAGCCAAGGGGTGACAGGGCGCAATGAGCAGTTCTTC. It encodes CASSQGVTGRNEQFF.

The chain joins TRBV9 to TRBJ2-3, with 11 bases matching TRBD2. The CDR3 is 18 amino acids. Trimming took 4 bases from V and 0 from J; bases not matched to a gene: 10. Per the germline V gene, CDR1 is SGDLS and CDR2 is YYNGEE. The CDR3 DNA is TGTGCCAGCAGCCGCAGGCCTTTAGCGGGGGGGAGCACAGATACGCAGTATTTT. Protein product: CASSRRPLAGGSTDTQYF.

The V and J genes are TRBV19 and TRBJ1-2, with 12 nucleotides matching TRBD1. V lost 7 bases to trimming and J lost 3 bases; unmatched junction nucleotides: 9. This CDR3 is built from 16 residues. Germline V gene lookup returns CDR1 LNHDA and CDR2 SQIVND (reference sequence). The CDR3 coding sequence is TGTGCCAGTACCGCCCCCGGGACAGGGGGCTACTATGGCTACACCTTC. Protein sequence: CASTAPGTGGYYGYTF.

CDR3 DNA: TGTGCCAGCGAATCCCCCAGTCTGAACACTGAAGCTTTCTTT. As protein: CASESPSLNTEAFF. The chain joins TRBV7-9 to TRBJ1-1; D remains unclear. The CDR3 has 14 amino acids. Trimming shortened V by 8 bases and J by 0 bases, and 13 bases separated the two germline ends. Germline V lookup: CDR1 SEHNR, CDR2 FQNEAQ (reference sequence).

The chain links TRBV7-6 to TRBJ2-7; 7 bases match TRBD2. The CDR3 contains 15 residues. CDR1 and CDR2 (germline): SGHVS, FNYEAQ. The V segment lost 1 base and the J segment 3 bases; nucleotides outside the gene matches: 6. Here the CDR3 DNA reads TGTGCCAGCAGCTTAGGGGAGGGAACCCACTACGAGCAGTACTTC. Its translation: CASSLGEGTHYEQYF. Variable domain in full (rest from reference TRBV7-6 and TRBJ2-7): GAGVSQSPRYKVTKRGQDVALRCDPISGHVSLYWYRQALGQGPEFLTYFNYEAQQDKSGLPNDRFSAERPEGSISTLTIQRTEQRDSAMYRCASSLGEGTHYEQYFGPGTRLTVT.

In DNA form, the CDR3 reads TGTGCCAGCAGCGTGGGAGGCAGCTTGAATCAGCCCCAGCATTTT. It translates to CASSVGGSLNQPQHF. The gene calls are TRBV9 and TRBJ1-5; D is ambiguous. The CDR3 covers 15 residues. Germline loops: CDR1 SGDLS, CDR2 YYNGEE. V lost 2 bases, J lost 4 bases, and 13 bases lay in between.

This clone was observed a single time. This chain uses TRBV5-6 with TRBJ2-1, with TRBD1 as a possible D gene (6 bases). The CDR3 covers 15 residues. CDR1 SGHDT and CDR2 YYEEEE come from the germline V gene. Trimming took 7 bases from V and 3 from J, leaving 17 bases between them. The CDR3 loop is CASATEQGYYNEQFF. The CDR3 DNA is TGTGCCAGCGCCACGGAGCAGGGGTACTACAATGAGCAGTTCTTC.

The chain carries TRBV9 and TRBJ2-2, with 7 bases lining up with TRBD2. This CDR3 region has 15 residues. Germline V lookup: CDR1 SGDLS, CDR2 YYNGEE. V was pared by 2 bases and J by 4 bases, with 5 bases of the junction left unmatched. The CDR3 protein is CASSVRDYVTGELFF. The CDR3 DNA sequence: TGTGCCAGCAGCGTCCGGGACTACGTCACCGGGGAGCTGTTTTTT. The complete variable domain, with remaining parts taken from reference TRBV9 and TRBJ2-2, reads DSGVTQTPKHLITATGQRVTLRCSPRSGDLSVYWYQQSLDQGLQFLIQYYNGEERAKGNILERFSAQQFPDLHSELNLSSLELGDSALYFCASSVRDYVTGELFFGEGSRLTVL.

This chain uses TRBV12-3 or TRBV12-4 with TRBJ1-3, with a possible D match to TRBD1 (5 bases). The CDR3 runs 11 residues. Trimming took 11 bases from V and 4 from J, leaving 9 bases between them. The CDR3 reads CAWGAGNTIYF. In DNA form, the CDR3 reads TGTGCCTGGGGCGCAGGAAACACCATATATTTT.

The genes are TRBV7-3 and TRBJ2-1; 10 bases align to TRBD1. There are 15 residues in the CDR3. In germline, CDR1 is SGHTA, CDR2 FQGTGA. Trimming took 3 bases from V and 5 from J; bases not matched to a gene: 4. CDR3 DNA: TGTGCCAGCAGCTTCGACAGGGGGCAACACAATGAGCAGTTCTTC. Protein sequence: CASSFDRGQHNEQFF.

This clone has a handful of counts. V is TRBV7-9 and J is TRBJ1-5, with TRBD1 as a possible D gene (5 bases). This CDR3 has 16 residues. Trimming stripped 4 bases from V and 4 bases from J, with 17 bases between. Per germline, CDR1 SEHNR and CDR2 FQNEAQ (reference sequence). This CDR3 is CASSSSRLGGNQPQHF. CDR3 DNA: TGTGCCAGCAGCTCATCTAGATTGGGGGGGAATCAGCCCCAGCATTTT.

A remark on this clone: Other DNA sequences in the same sample also yield this CDR3. This chain connects TRBV27 to TRBJ2-1, with 11 bases aligning to TRBD2. V gave up 6 bases and J gave up 4 bases; unmatched junction bases: 8. CDR1 is MNHEY, CDR2 SMNVEV, per germline (reference sequence). The CDR3 runs 16 residues. CDR3 nucleotide sequence: TGTGCCAGCAGCTCCCTAGCGGGGGGTTCATACAATGAGCAGTTCTTC. The encoded protein is CASSSLAGGSYNEQFF.

The chain couples TRBV14 to TRBJ1-2; weak D call: TRBD1 (5 bases). CDR1 SGHDN and CDR2 FVKESK come from the germline V gene. The CDR3 has 15 residues. Between the trimmed V and J ends, which lost 3 bases and 0 bases, there was a span of 11 bases. For the CDR3, the DNA is TGTGCCAGCAGCCAGCAGACAGCCGCTAACTATGGCTACACCTTC. Its protein is CASSQQTAANYGYTF.

The V gene is TRBV7-3, the J gene TRBJ1-1, with TRBD1 matching over 7 bases. The V gene end was trimmed by 6 bases and the J gene end by 6 bases; junction bases not matched to a gene: 22. Germline V gene data show CDR1 as SGHTA and CDR2 as FQGTGA. The CDR3 has 18 residues. The CDR3 is CASRSRRGLGLKSSEAFF. Written as DNA, the CDR3 is TGTGCCAGCAGGTCGAGGAGGGGGCTCGGCCTAAAGAGCTCTGAAGCTTTCTTT.

The chain combines TRBV5-6 with TRBJ1-5; D may be TRBD1 (6 bases). Between the trimmed V and J ends, which lost 4 bases and 6 bases, there was a span of 17 bases. Germline V gene data show CDR1 as SGHDT and CDR2 as YYEEEE. The CDR3 is 15 residues long. The CDR3 bases are TGTGCCAGCAGCATCCAACAGGGATGGGGTCAGCCCCAGCATTTT. Protein sequence: CASSIQQGWGQPQHF.